Listed below are T cell receptor beta chains from one sample, sequenced in a study of shared clonotypes between healthy human individuals. Clones were read by immunoSEQ multiplex PCR, and TCRdb kept only the in-frame ones, dropping some. The repertoire has about 2 million clones, around 96% of them found once; the top ten carry approximately 1%. What was sequenced was naive CD8+ T cells sorted from blood. The receptor source for this set is a man aged 18 to 29 in good health. CDR3s include the opening cysteine and the closing phenylalanine or tryptophan. Fields, in order: clone size, J gene, V gene, D gene, CDR3 DNA, CDR3 protein. A D gene is named only where the DNA matches it firmly. For some rows the clone size is stated as once, few or many, or as a class when expanded; others skip it.

-	TRBJ2-5	TRBV5-6	-	TGTGCCAGCAGCCTCGCTTGGGCCAGTCAAGAGACCCAGTACTTC	CASSLAWASQETQYF
once	TRBJ2-1	TRBV15	-	TGTGCCACCAGCAGACACGGGGACTCCTACAATGAGCAGTTCTTC	CATSRHGDSYNEQFF
once	TRBJ1-2	TRBV5-6	-	TGTGCCAGCGCATTGGGGGGCGCAGGATATGGCTACACCTTC	CASALGGAGYGYTF
-	TRBJ2-1	TRBV9	-	TGTGCCAGCAGCGTAGGTAACAATGAGCAGTTCTTC	CASSVGNNEQFF
-	TRBJ2-3	TRBV7-9	TRBD1	TGTGCCAGCAGCTACTCCCAGACAACGGACAGGGTGGGGGGAGATACGCAGTATTTT	CASSYSQTTDRVGGDTQYF
-	TRBJ2-3	TRBV28	-	TGTGCCAGCAGTCCCCCTCCAGTCACAGATACGCAGTATTTT	CASSPPPVTDTQYF
-	TRBJ2-7	TRBV9	TRBD2	TGTGCCAGCAGCGGCACTAGCGGCTTGGACGAGCAGTACTTC	CASSGTSGLDEQYF
-	TRBJ1-1	TRBV6-6	-	TGTGCCAGCATTATTTGGGACGGCTACACTGAAGCTTTCTTT	CASIIWDGYTEAFF
-	TRBJ2-7	TRBV13	-	TGTGCCAGCAGCTTAGGGGCACGGGATTCCGAGCAGTACTTC	CASSLGARDSEQYF
-	TRBJ1-1	TRBV5-1	-	TGCGCCAGCAGCTTAGGGGGTGGCACTGAAGCTTTCTTT	CASSLGGGTEAFF
-	TRBJ2-3	TRBV6-5	-	TGTGCCAGCATTTCACTCGATACGCAGTATTTT	CASISLDTQYF
-	TRBJ2-7	TRBV27	TRBD1	TGTGCCAGCAGTTTCGGACAGGGTGTGGGAGAGCAGTACTTC	CASSFGQGVGEQYF
-	TRBJ2-5	TRBV28	-	TGTGCCAGCTCCTTCCAAGAGACCCAGTACTTC	CASSFQETQYF
-	TRBJ1-6	TRBV11-2	-	TGTGCCAGCAGAGAATCCGGGGCCCTCGGGAATAATTCACCCCTCCACTTT	CASRESGALGNNSPLHF
-	TRBJ2-6	TRBV28	TRBD1	TGTGCCAGCAAACAGACAGGGTCTGGGGCCAACGTCCTGACTTTC	CASKQTGSGANVLTF
-	TRBJ2-7	TRBV5-1	-	TGCGCCAGCAGCCCCGCGGGGACAATCTACGAGCAGTACTTC	CASSPAGTIYEQYF
-	TRBJ1-6	TRBV9	-	TGTGCCAGCAGCGTCAGTGATTCACCCCTCCACTTT	CASSVSDSPLHF
-	TRBJ2-1	TRBV2	TRBD1	TGTGCCAGCGGATGGGACAGAACCTACAATGAGCAGTTCTTC	CASGWDRTYNEQFF
-	TRBJ2-3	TRBV6-1	-	TGTGCCAGCAGTGAACCCCCGGGCACAAAGGGGGGCGCAGACACAGATACGCAGTATTTT	CASSEPPGTKGGADTDTQYF
-	TRBJ2-7	TRBV5-6	TRBD2	TGTGCCAGCAGCTTGTTATCCGCGGGAGGGGTGAATTCCTACGAGCAGTACTTC	CASSLLSAGGVNSYEQYF
-	TRBJ2-7	TRBV6-5	TRBD2	TGTGCCAGCAGTTACCCTAGCGGGAGCACCTACGAGCAGTACTTC	CASSYPSGSTYEQYF
-	TRBJ2-5	TRBV4-3	TRBD2	TGCGCCAGCAGCCAAGTTCTAGCGGGAGGGTTATATCAAGAGACCCAGTACTTC	CASSQVLAGGLYQETQYF
once	TRBJ2-7	TRBV7-9	-	TGTGCCAGCAGCCCCAGAACCAGAGACAGCTCCTACGAGCAGTACTTC	CASSPRTRDSSYEQYF
-	TRBJ1-5	TRBV28	TRBD1	TGTGCCAGCAGTTTCTTTGACAGGGGAGGCAATCAGCCCCAGCATTTT	CASSFFDRGGNQPQHF
once	TRBJ1-1	TRBV2	-	TGTGCCAGCAGTGAGCCGGAGGGGGACACTGAAGCTTTCTTT	CASSEPEGDTEAFF
-	TRBJ2-7	TRBV6-5	TRBD1	TGTGCCAGCAGCCCGACAGGGGAGGCCTACGAGCAGTACTTC	CASSPTGEAYEQYF
-	TRBJ2-1	TRBV4-3	TRBD2	TGCGCCAGCAGCCCGGGACTAGCGGGAGGGGACGGAAATGAGCAGTTCTTC	CASSPGLAGGDGNEQFF
-	TRBJ2-6	TRBV5-1	TRBD2	TGCGCCAGCAGCTTGGCCGGGAGGGAAAGGATATCTGGGGCCAACGTCCTGACTTTC	CASSLAGRERISGANVLTF
-	TRBJ2-7	TRBV18	-	TGTGCCAGCTCACCAAGCACGGCTTACGAGCAGTACTTC	CASSPSTAYEQYF
once	TRBJ1-5	TRBV7-2	-	TGTGCCAGCAGCGCAGGGGAGGCTCAGCCCCAGCATTTT	CASSAGEAQPQHF
-	TRBJ2-3	TRBV7-6	TRBD2	TGTGCCAGCAGCGAAAGGGTAGCGGGGGGAATCACAGATACGCAGTATTTT	CASSERVAGGITDTQYF
-	TRBJ2-3	TRBV7-9	-	TGTGCCAGCAGCTCGGATAACACAGATACGCAGTATTTT	CASSSDNTDTQYF
-	TRBJ2-1	TRBV9	-	TGTGCCAGCAGCGTAGGCCCCCCCGGGACCTACAATGAGCAGTTCTTC	CASSVGPPGTYNEQFF
-	TRBJ2-3	TRBV7-9	TRBD1	TGTGCCAGCAGCCACGGGACAGGGGAAGCAGATACGCAGTATTTT	CASSHGTGEADTQYF
-	TRBJ2-5	TRBV14	-	TGTGCCAGCAGCTCCTTAGGGGGGCCTAAAGAGACCCAGTACTTC	CASSSLGGPKETQYF
once	TRBJ2-7	TRBV27	-	TGTGCCAGCAGTCCCAGGACAGACGCCTACGAGCAGTACTTC	CASSPRTDAYEQYF
-	TRBJ2-1	TRBV19	TRBD2	TGTGCCAGTAGTCTAGCGGGGGGCTCATACAATGAGCAGTTCTTC	CASSLAGGSYNEQFF
-	TRBJ2-1	TRBV28	-	TGTGCCAGCAGTTTCATTAACGGACGCAATGAGCAGTTCTTC	CASSFINGRNEQFF
-	TRBJ2-5	TRBV2	TRBD1	TGTGCCGCCGGACAGGGGACGGAGACCCAGTACTTC	CAAGQGTETQYF
-	TRBJ2-7	TRBV9	-	TGTGCCAGCAGCGTAGGAAGGGCTACCCCCTACGAGCAGTACTTC	CASSVGRATPYEQYF
-	TRBJ2-2	TRBV28	-	TGTGCCAGCAGTTTGAGGTTGAACACCGGGGAGCTGTTTTTT	CASSLRLNTGELFF
-	TRBJ2-7	TRBV9	-	TGTGCCAGCAGCGCCTTCGGAGGGAGCTCCTACGAGCAGTACTTC	CASSAFGGSSYEQYF
-	TRBJ1-2	TRBV4-1	TRBD1	TGCGCCAGCAGCCAAGATCCTTTGACAGGGGAGGGGTATGGCTACACCTTC	CASSQDPLTGEGYGYTF
-	TRBJ2-7	TRBV7-9	TRBD2	TGTGCCAGCAGCACCCGCGGGAGCTCCTACGAGCAGTACTTC	CASSTRGSSYEQYF
-	TRBJ2-7	TRBV28	-	TGTGCCAGCAACACAGGTGCCTCCTACGAGCAGTACTTC	CASNTGASYEQYF
-	TRBJ2-1	TRBV9	-	TGTGCCAGCAGCCCCGGACCCTACATCTCCTACAATGAGCAGTTCTTC	CASSPGPYISYNEQFF